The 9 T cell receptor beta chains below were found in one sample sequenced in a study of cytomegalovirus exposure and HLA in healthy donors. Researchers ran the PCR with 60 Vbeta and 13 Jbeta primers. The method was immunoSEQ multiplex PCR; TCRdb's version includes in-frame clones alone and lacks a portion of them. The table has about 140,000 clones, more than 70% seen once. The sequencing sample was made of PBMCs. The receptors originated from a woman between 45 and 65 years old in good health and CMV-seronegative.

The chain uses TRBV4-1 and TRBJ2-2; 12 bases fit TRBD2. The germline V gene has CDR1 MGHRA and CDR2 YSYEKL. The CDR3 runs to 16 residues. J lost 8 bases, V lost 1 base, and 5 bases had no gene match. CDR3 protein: CASSQGTSGVKGELFF. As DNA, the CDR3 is TGCGCCAGCAGCCAAGGGACTAGCGGGGTTAAAGGGGAGCTGTTTTTT.

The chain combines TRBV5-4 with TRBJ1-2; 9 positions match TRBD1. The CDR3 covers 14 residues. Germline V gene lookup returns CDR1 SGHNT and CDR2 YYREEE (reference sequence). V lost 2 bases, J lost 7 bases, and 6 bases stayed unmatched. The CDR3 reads CASSFWDRVVGYTF. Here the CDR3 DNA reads TGTGCCAGCAGCTTTTGGGACAGGGTTGTTGGCTACACCTTC.

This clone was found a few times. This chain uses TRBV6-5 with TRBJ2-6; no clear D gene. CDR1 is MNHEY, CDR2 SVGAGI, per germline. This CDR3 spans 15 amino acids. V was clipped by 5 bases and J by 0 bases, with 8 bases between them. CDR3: CASSTAISGANVLTF. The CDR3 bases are TGTGCCAGCAGTACAGCAATCTCTGGGGCCAACGTCCTGACTTTC.

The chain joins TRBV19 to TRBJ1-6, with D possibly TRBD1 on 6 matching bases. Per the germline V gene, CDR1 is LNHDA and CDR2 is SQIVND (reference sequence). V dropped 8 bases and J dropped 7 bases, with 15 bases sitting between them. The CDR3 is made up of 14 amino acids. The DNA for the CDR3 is TGTGCCAGTCGACAGGTCGCCCGCAATTCACCCCTCCACTTT. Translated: CASRQVARNSPLHF.

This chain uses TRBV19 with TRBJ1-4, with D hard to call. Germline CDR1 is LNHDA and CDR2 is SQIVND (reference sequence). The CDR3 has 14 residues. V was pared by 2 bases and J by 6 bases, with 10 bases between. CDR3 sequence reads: CASSIKLTYEKLFF. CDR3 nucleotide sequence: TGTGCCAGTAGTATAAAATTGACTTATGAAAAACTGTTTTTT.

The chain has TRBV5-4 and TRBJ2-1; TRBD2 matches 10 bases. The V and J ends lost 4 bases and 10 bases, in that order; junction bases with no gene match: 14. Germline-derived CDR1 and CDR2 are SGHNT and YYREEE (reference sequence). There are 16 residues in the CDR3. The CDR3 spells CASSPGGGLAGAEQFF. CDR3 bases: TGTGCCAGCAGCCCAGGCGGCGGCCTAGCGGGAGCCGAGCAGTTCTTC.

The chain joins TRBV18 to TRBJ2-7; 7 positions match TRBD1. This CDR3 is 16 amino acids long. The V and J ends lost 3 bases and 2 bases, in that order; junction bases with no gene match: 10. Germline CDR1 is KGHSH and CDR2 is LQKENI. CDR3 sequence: CASSPGLDRRTYEQYF. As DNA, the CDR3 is TGTGCCAGCTCACCGGGTCTGGACAGGCGCACCTACGAGCAGTACTTC. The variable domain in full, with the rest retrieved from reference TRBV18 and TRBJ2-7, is NAGVMQNPRHLVRRRGQEARLRCSPMKGHSHVYWYRQLPEEGLKFMVYLQKENIIDESGMPKERFSAEFPKEGPSILRIQQVVRGDSAAYFCASSPGLDRRTYEQYFGPGTRLTVT.

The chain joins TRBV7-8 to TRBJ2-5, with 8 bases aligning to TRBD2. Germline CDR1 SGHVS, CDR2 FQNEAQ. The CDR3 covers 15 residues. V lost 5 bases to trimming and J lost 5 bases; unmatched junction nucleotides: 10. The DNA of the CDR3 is TGTGCCAGCAGCGAGACAACGGGGGGGTACGAGACCCAGTACTTC. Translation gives CASSETTGGYETQYF.

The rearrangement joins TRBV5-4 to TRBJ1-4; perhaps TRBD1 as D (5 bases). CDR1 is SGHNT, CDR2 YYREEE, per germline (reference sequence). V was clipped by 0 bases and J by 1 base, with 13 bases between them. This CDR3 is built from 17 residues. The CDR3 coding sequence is TGTGCCAGCAGCTTGGGGCTCGGCGGGGGAACTAATGAAAAACTGTTTTTT. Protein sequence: CASSLGLGGGTNEKLFF.